These 8 T cell receptor beta chains share one sample of origin, sequenced in a study of T-cell reconstitution after alpha-beta-depleted transplantation in children. Using unique molecular identifiers, the investigators prepared the TCRbeta library. TCRdb ran MiXCR on the PCR reads and lists one entry per CDR3 protein. The sample shows around 700,000 distinct CDR3 sequences, around 12% of them seen only once. The sample in question was PBMCs, obtained before TCRalphabeta/CD19-depleted stem cell transplant. These receptors were taken from a girl aged 2 to 10 with congenital amegakaryocytic thrombocytopenia, due to receive a stem cell transplant.

This clonotype has more than one count but fewer than ten. This sequence joins TRBV5-1 and TRBJ2-3; TRBD1 or TRBD2 may be the D gene (5 bases each). The V gene lost 0 bases and the J gene lost 3 bases, with 11 bases spanning the gap. This CDR3 is 15 amino acids long. The germline CDR1 and CDR2 sequences are SGHRS and YFSETQ. The CDR3 loop is CASSLEGSGTDTQYF. In DNA, the CDR3 is TGCGCCAGCAGCTTGGAGGGGAGTGGGACAGATACGCAGTATTTT.

This clonotype was detected only a few times. CDR3 nucleotides: TGTGCCAGCGTTTCCTACGAGCAGTACTTC. Translated, it gives CASVSYEQYF. The chain recombines TRBV27 with TRBJ2-7; D is uncertain. V lost 8 bases to trimming and J lost 1 base, with 3 bases between them. The CDR3 loop spans 10 amino acids. Germline V gene lookup returns CDR1 MNHEY and CDR2 SMNVEV (reference sequence).

This clonotype was picked up many times. The chain recombines TRBV5-1 with TRBJ1-1; D is unresolved. V was clipped by 0 bases and J by 4 bases, with 13 bases between them. This CDR3 region has 15 residues. Looked up from germline, CDR1 is SGHRS and CDR2 is YFSETQ. CDR3: CASSLDFLVVTEAFF. CDR3 coding DNA: TGCGCCAGCAGCTTGGATTTTCTGGTGGTCACTGAAGCTTTCTTT. The variable domain in full, with the rest retrieved from reference TRBV5-1 and TRBJ1-1, is KAGVTQTPRYLIKTRGQQVTLSCSPISGHRSVSWYQQTPGQGLQFLFEYFSETQRNKGNFPGRFSGRQFSNSRSEMNVSTLELGDSALYLCASSLDFLVVTEAFFGQGTRLTVV.

This clonotype was seen at least ten times. This rearrangement joins TRBV20-1 to TRBJ2-3; D ambiguous. V dropped 4 bases and J dropped 1 base, with 6 bases sitting between them. The CDR3 consists of 12 residues. Germline V gene sequence: CDR1 DFQATT, CDR2 SNEGSKA (reference sequence). The CDR3 coding sequence is TGCAGTGCTAACGAGGGCACAGATACGCAGTATTTT. Protein product: CSANEGTDTQYF.

As to this clonotype: Compared with germline, one end of the junction differs, possibly owing to a read error. The chain employs TRBV5-1 and TRBJ2-1; D assignment may be TRBD1 or TRBD2 (5 bases each). Germline V gene sequence: CDR1 SGHRS, CDR2 YFSETQ. The CDR3 has 13 amino acids. The CDR3 reads CVSSFGGSNEQFF. DNA of the CDR3: TGCGTCAGCAGTTTTGGGGGAAGCAATGAGCAGTTCTTC.

This clonotype was observed many times. The V call is TRBV5-1, the J call TRBJ1-1, with D hard to call. Trimming left V 4 bases short and J 3 bases short, with 7 bases between. The CDR3 spans 12 residues. CDR1 SGHRS and CDR2 YFSETQ come from the germline V gene. CDR3 sequence: CASSTADTEAFF. CDR3 nucleotides: TGCGCCAGCAGCACGGCGGACACTGAAGCTTTCTTT.

The V call is TRBV7-9, the J call TRBJ1-2, with D possibly being TRBD1 (6 bases). Looked up from germline, CDR1 is SEHNR and CDR2 is FQNEAQ (reference sequence). The ends were cut back, 5 bases at V and 0 bases at J, with 16 bases in the middle. CDR3 size: 16 residues. The CDR3 reads CASSPRQGRANYGYTF. The CDR3, as DNA: TGTGCCAGCAGCCCCCGGCAGGGGCGGGCTAACTATGGCTACACCTTC.

Only a few counts were recorded for this clonotype. This rearrangement joins TRBV29-1 to TRBJ1-1; D gene uncertain. The germline V gene encodes CDR1 SQVTM and CDR2 ANQGSEA. The CDR3 extends over 11 amino acids. Trimming removed 1 base from V and 10 bases from J, with 10 bases in between. The CDR3 spells CSVEVTYGAFF. CDR3 coding DNA: TGCAGCGTTGAAGTAACGTATGGAGCTTTCTTT. The variable domain in full, completed from reference TRBV29-1 and TRBJ1-1, reads SAVISQKPSRDICQRGTSLTIQCQVDSQVTMMFWYRQQPGQSLTLIATANQGSEATYESGFVIDKFPISRPNLTFSTLTVSNMSPEDSSIYLCSVEVTYGAFFGQGTRLTVV.